This T cell receptor beta chain was documented in a study of cytomegalovirus exposure and HLA in healthy donors. Primers: 60 Vbeta forward and 13 Jbeta reverse. The method was immunoSEQ multiplex PCR; TCRdb's version includes in-frame clones alone and lacks a portion of them. The sample has around 70,000 clones. The CDR3 consists of 18 residues. V was pared by 1 base and J by 4 bases, with 21 bases between. Germline lookup yields CDR1 SGHVS and CDR2 FNYEAQ. The gene calls are TRBV7-6 and TRBJ2-3; possibly TRBD1 for D (5 bases). Sequencing input: PBMCs. The receptor's source is a woman in her twenties or thirties in good health and CMV-seronegative. CDR3 protein: CASSLDGEDKEDSDTQYF. The DNA of the CDR3 is TGTGCCAGCAGCTTAGACGGAGAGGACAAGGAAGATTCAGATACGCAGTATTTT. Looking up the rest from reference TRBV7-6 and TRBJ2-3 gives the full variable domain: GAGVSQSPRYKVTKRGQDVALRCDPISGHVSLYWYRQALGQGPEFLTYFNYEAQQDKSGLPNDRFSAERPEGSISTLTIQRTEQRDSAMYRCASSLDGEDKEDSDTQYFGPGTRLTVL.